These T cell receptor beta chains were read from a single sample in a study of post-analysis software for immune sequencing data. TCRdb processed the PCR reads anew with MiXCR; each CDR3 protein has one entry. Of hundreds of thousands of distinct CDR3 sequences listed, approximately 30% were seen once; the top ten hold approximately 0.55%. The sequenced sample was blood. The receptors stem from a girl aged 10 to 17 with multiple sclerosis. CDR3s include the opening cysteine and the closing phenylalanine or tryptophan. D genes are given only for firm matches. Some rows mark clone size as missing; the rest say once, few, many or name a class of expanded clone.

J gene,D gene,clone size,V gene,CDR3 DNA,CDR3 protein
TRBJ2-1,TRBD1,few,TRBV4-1,TGCGCCAGCAGCCTAGACCGGGACAGGGGGGGGAATGAGCAGTTCTTC,CASSLDRDRGGNEQFF
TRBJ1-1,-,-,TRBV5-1,TGCGCCAGCAGCTTCAAAGGGGCTGCCGGGTACACTGAAGCTTTCTTT,CASSFKGAAGYTEAFF
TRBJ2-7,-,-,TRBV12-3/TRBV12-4,TGTGCCAGCAGCCCCGGTACGAATTCGGGGACCAGCTACGAGCAGTACTTC,CASSPGTNSGTSYEQYF
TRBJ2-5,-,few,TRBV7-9,TGTGCCAGCAGCTTAGTTATAGGAGAGACCCAGTACTTC,CASSLVIGETQYF
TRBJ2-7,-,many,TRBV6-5,TGTGCCAGCAGTTACGTTTGGGTAGGAGGGGAGTACTACGAGCAGTACTTC,CASSYVWVGGEYYEQYF
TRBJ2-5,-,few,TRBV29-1,TGCAGCGTTGCGGTCGGGGAGACCCAGTACTTC,CSVAVGETQYF
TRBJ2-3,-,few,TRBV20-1,TGCAGTGCCCGAGGGATCCAGGAGAGGAGGGATACGCAGTATTTT,CSARGIQERRDTQYF
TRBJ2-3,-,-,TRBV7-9,TGTGCCAGCATTGGTGCGGAGTTAGTTGCAGATACGCAGTATTTT,CASIGAELVADTQYF
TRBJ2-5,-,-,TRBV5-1,TGCGCCAGCAGCCCTGAAGCCTGGGAAGGGGAGCAGTACTTC,CASSPEAWEGEQYF
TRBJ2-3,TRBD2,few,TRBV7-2,TGTGCCAGCAGCCCGGGGACTAGCGGGAGAAGCACAGATACGCAGTATTTT,CASSPGTSGRSTDTQYF
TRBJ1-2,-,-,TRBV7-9,TGTGCCAGCAGCCCGCAAGGACAGCTCTATGGCTACACCTTC,CASSPQGQLYGYTF
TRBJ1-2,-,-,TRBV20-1,TGCAGTGCTAGAGGCAGGGTCAATGGCTACACCTTC,CSARGRVNGYTF